Sequencing of this T cell receptor beta chain was carried out in a study of blood T cell repertoires in COVID-19. About the research overall: The United States, Italy and Spain supplied acute and convalescent COVID-19 samples. PBMCs, B-cell-depleted T cells, or T cells were the source of the cDNA or gDNA that made up the material.

The V gene's germline CDR1 is SGHRS and CDR2 YFSETQ. The CDR3 runs to 15 residues. V lost 2 bases, J lost 0 bases, and 5 bases stayed unmatched. In the original workflow: Reference gene primers were amplified, and this amplification served to estimate nucleated cell counts. Generated by immunoSEQ multiplex PCR, the TCRdb table keeps only in-frame clones and is missing some. V and J calls plus clone size are reproduced from that table; the DNA served to infer D and trimming. Found here are around 150,000 clones, around 85% of them singletons; the top ten hold under 3.5%. The chain is built from TRBV5-1 and TRBJ2-7, with 7 bases fitting TRBD2. The source material was peripheral blood. This TCR was recovered from an older man with acute or convalescent COVID-19. CDR3 DNA sequence: TGCGCCAGCAGCTTCTATAGCGGGCCCTCCTACGAGCAGTACTTC. Its protein product is CASSFYSGPSYEQYF.